The 6 T cell receptor beta chains listed next were all sequenced from one sample in a study of graft-versus-host responses after intestinal transplantation. From the graft tissue, intraepithelial and lamina propria lymphocytes were released through processing. Libraries were prepared by immunoSEQ multiplex PCR; TCRdb keeps only in-frame clonotypes and omits some of them. The sample comprises just under 65,000 clones, approximately 88% of which are singletons, and less than 2% rests with the top ten. The sample consisted of ileum tissue, taken more than 350 days after transplant. All receptors come from a human patient who received an intestinal transplant, so some T cells may come from the graft donor.

The chain links TRBV6-5 to TRBJ1-6; tentatively, D is TRBD1 (6 bases). From germline, CDR1 is MNHEY and CDR2 SVGAGI. The length of the CDR3 is 15 residues. Trimming stripped 2 bases from V and 7 bases from J, with 12 bases between. The CDR3 is CASSYRGTLNSPLHF. The CDR3 DNA reads TGTGCCAGCAGTTACCGTGGGACATTGAATTCACCCCTCCACTTT.

This clone was seen more than once but under ten times. This rearrangement joins TRBV7-2 to TRBJ1-1; D remains unclear. Trimming removed 1 base at V and 2 bases at J, with 5 bases between. From germline, CDR1 is SGHTA and CDR2 FQGNSA. This CDR3 comprises 13 residues. CDR3 in amino acids: CASSLDLNTEAFF. The CDR3 nucleotides are TGTGCCAGCAGCTTAGATCTAAACACTGAAGCTTTCTTT.

The V and J genes are TRBV6-6 and TRBJ2-7; 7 bases line up with TRBD2. Germline lookup yields CDR1 MNHNY and CDR2 SVGAGI (reference sequence). CDR3 length equals 15 residues. Trimming removed 7 bases from V and 3 bases from J; junction bases left unmatched: 12. CDR3 DNA: TGTGCCAGCACCTTCGGCGGAGTAGCGGGCTACGAGCAGTACTTC. It specifies CASTFGGVAGYEQYF.

The chain joins TRBV25-1 to TRBJ1-6; D gene unclear. The germline V and J ends were trimmed by 4 bases and 0 bases, with 7 bases remaining between them. CDR1 and CDR2 (germline): MGHDK, SYGVNS. The CDR3 sequence is 15 residues long. CDR3 residues: CASSATSSYNSPLHF. CDR3 in DNA: TGTGCCAGCAGTGCCACAAGCTCCTATAATTCACCCCTCCACTTT.

The V call is TRBV15, the J call TRBJ2-7; D remains unclear. The CDR3 spans 13 residues. With 0 bases removed from V and 2 bases from J, the gap between germline ends came to 5 bases. Germline-derived CDR1 and CDR2 are LNHNV and YYDKDF (reference sequence). Written as DNA, the CDR3 is TGTGCCACCAGCAGAGAACCGGCCTACGAGCAGTACTTC. It translates to CATSREPAYEQYF.

V gene TRBV7-7 combines with J gene TRBJ1-1; a weak D match, TRBD1 (5 bases). This CDR3 is 16 amino acids long. Germline assignment: CDR1 SSHAT and CDR2 FNYEAQ (reference sequence). Trimming left V 2 bases short and J 2 bases short, with 15 bases between. In nucleotides, the CDR3 is TGTGCCAGCAGCTTATACGAGGGGTCAAGTAACACTGAAGCTTTCTTT. Translated: CASSLYEGSSNTEAFF. The complete variable domain, with remaining parts taken from reference TRBV7-7 and TRBJ1-1, reads GAGVSQSPRYKVTKRGQDVTLRCDPISSHATLYWYQQALGQGPEFLTYFNYEAQPDKSGLPSDRFSAERPEGSISTLTIQRTEQRDSAMYRCASSLYEGSSNTEAFFGQGTRLTVV.